These 27 T cell receptor beta chains came from one sample sequenced in a study of regulatory T cells in long-lasting Graves disease. Indicated time point: newly diagnosed GD, antithyroid drugs for less than 3 months. Extracted PBMC RNA gave rise to the TCR library. Researchers made TCR beta libraries by using iRepertoire HTBI primers and running Arm-PCR on CDR3 regions. TCRdb ran MiXCR on the multiplex PCR reads and lists one entry per CDR3 protein. The table records over 450,000 distinct CDR3 sequences, around 12% of them present only once. The sample was also linked to a second study, of T cells in Graves' hyperthyroidism and ophthalmopathy.

The specimen was peripheral blood mononuclear cells (PBMCs), collected at new diagnosis, from a patient treated with antithyroid drugs. The receptors were gathered from a woman aged 25 to 45 with Graves disease.

The table lists this clonotype with a few counts. This chain joins TRBV9 and TRBJ2-7; a weak D match, TRBD2 (6 bases). V gave up 0 bases and J gave up 3 bases, with 13 bases separating them. The CDR3 is 15 amino acids. Germline CDR1 is SGDLS and CDR2 is YYNGEE. The CDR3 loop is CASSVAGGMGYEQYF. The CDR3 nucleotides read TGTGCCAGCAGCGTAGCCGGCGGGATGGGCTACGAGCAGTACTTC.

The table lists this clonotype with many counts. Here the CDR3 DNA reads TGTGCCAGCTCACCACAACTAGCGGGGAACAATGAGCAGTTCTTC. As protein: CASSPQLAGNNEQFF. V is TRBV18 and J is TRBJ2-1, with 10 bases identical to TRBD2. The CDR3 runs 15 residues. Germline loops: CDR1 KGHSH, CDR2 LQKENI. With V trimmed by 1 base and J by 5 bases, 2 bases remained unmatched.

A remark on this clonotype: This sequence may be a read error, since a much larger clone differs from it by one base. The CDR3 carries no conserved terminal phenylalanine or tryptophan, so it likely arises from a read error. The CDR3 sequence: CSASFAREYSPLHL. DNA of the CDR3: TGCAGTGCTAGTTTCGCCAGGGAGTATTCACCCCTCCACTTG. The chain recombines TRBV20-1 with TRBJ1-6; TRBD1 is a possible D gene (5 bases). This CDR3 spans 14 amino acids. The V gene lost 3 bases and the J gene lost 8 bases, with 14 bases spanning the gap. Germline values: CDR1 DFQATT, CDR2 SNEGSKA (reference sequence).

This clonotype was detected ten times or more. The chain uses TRBV27 and TRBJ2-5; perhaps TRBD2 as D (6 bases). The CDR3 extends over 14 amino acids. V was clipped by 4 bases and J by 4 bases, with 13 bases between them. Germline V gene sequence: CDR1 MNHEY, CDR2 SMNVEV (reference sequence). CDR3 sequence (DNA): TGTGCCAGCAGTTCACTTCTCGGGGGAGAGACCCAGTACTTC. Amino acids: CASSSLLGGETQYF.

This clonotype was observed at least ten times. The J gene is TRBJ2-2, the V gene TRBV12-3 or TRBV12-4; D call uncertain. There are 11 residues in the CDR3. Trimming removed 6 bases at V and 5 bases at J, with 4 bases between. The CDR3, as DNA: TGTGCCAGCAGGATAACCGGGGAGCTGTTTTTT. Encoded protein: CASRITGELFF.

Many counts were recorded for this clonotype. J is TRBJ2-7 and V is TRBV29-1; D is ambiguous. The ends were cut back, 4 bases at V and 0 bases at J, with 4 bases in the middle. The germline V gene has CDR1 SQVTM and CDR2 ANQGSEA. This CDR3 has 11 residues. The CDR3 protein is CSVVGSYEQYF. The CDR3 DNA follows: TGCAGCGTTGTCGGCTCCTACGAGCAGTACTTC.

This clonotype was counted many times. This rearrangement joins TRBV28 to TRBJ1-5, with D hard to call. Germline V gene sequence: CDR1 MDHEN, CDR2 SYDVKM. This CDR3 spans 15 amino acids. The ends were cut back, 4 bases at V and 0 bases at J, with 10 bases in the middle. CDR3 protein: CASSWTDISNQPQHF. Here the CDR3 DNA reads TGTGCCAGCAGTTGGACGGATATTAGCAATCAGCCCCAGCATTTT.

This clonotype was picked up many times. The chain carries TRBV6-1 and TRBJ1-6; D not certain. The CDR3 consists of 13 residues. The V gene's germline CDR1 is MNHNS and CDR2 SASEGT. V was pared by 5 bases and J by 7 bases, with 9 bases between. The CDR3 is CASSPRLNSPLHF. The CDR3 nucleotides are TGTGCCAGCAGTCCTAGGTTGAATTCACCCCTCCACTTT.

The chain has TRBV20-1 and TRBJ2-7; 10 positions match TRBD2. This CDR3 contains 15 residues. The J segment lost 6 bases and the V segment lost 4 bases, leaving 12 bases of the junction unmatched. Germline lookup yields CDR1 DFQATT and CDR2 SNEGSKA (reference sequence). CDR3 amino acids: CSAIAGGFSRFEQYF. As DNA, the CDR3 is TGCAGTGCTATAGCGGGAGGATTCTCCCGTTTCGAGCAGTACTTC.

The gene calls are TRBV5-5 and TRBJ2-7, with D maybe TRBD1 (6 bases). The CDR3 loop spans 14 amino acids. Trimming left V 2 bases short and J 4 bases short, with 13 bases between. In germline, CDR1 is SGHKS, CDR2 YYEKEE (reference sequence). The CDR3 nucleotides are TGTGCCAGCAGCTTCGACCCCCAGGGGTACGAGCAGTACTTC. Amino acid sequence: CASSFDPQGYEQYF.

The rearrangement joins TRBV5-1 to TRBJ2-1, with 10 bases that match TRBD2. Germline V gene sequence: CDR1 SGHRS, CDR2 YFSETQ. This CDR3 has 14 residues. Trimming cost V 7 bases and J 6 bases; bases outside gene matches: 7. CDR3 sequence: CASGTTSGINEQFF. The CDR3 DNA sequence: TGCGCCAGCGGAACAACTAGCGGGATCAATGAGCAGTTCTTC. Combining the CDR3 with reference TRBV5-1 and TRBJ2-1 gives the whole variable domain KAGVTQTPRYLIKTRGQQVTLSCSPISGHRSVSWYQQTPGQGLQFLFEYFSETQRNKGNFPGRFSGRQFSNSRSEMNVSTLELGDSALYLCASGTTSGINEQFFGPGTRLTVL.

DNA of the CDR3: TGTGCCAGCAGTCTCCCTGGCGGGAGGGTAGCCTACAATGAGCAGTTCTTC. This codes for CASSLPGGRVAYNEQFF. The J gene is TRBJ2-1, the V gene TRBV28; 9 bases map to TRBD2. The J segment lost 2 bases and the V segment lost 5 bases, leaving 10 bases of the junction unmatched. In germline, CDR1 is MDHEN, CDR2 SYDVKM. This CDR3 has 17 amino acids.

A remark on this clonotype: This clone may be a read error of a much larger clone one base away. This rearrangement joins TRBV29-1 to TRBJ1-1; D call uncertain. V was cut by 7 bases and J by 3 bases, with 12 bases left in between. The CDR3 extends over 12 amino acids. The germline CDR1 and CDR2 sequences are SQVTM and ANQGSEA. DNA of the CDR3: TGCAGCGCCTTCAGCGAGGACACTGAAGCTTTCTTT. Its translation is CSAFSEDTEAFF.

This clonotype has just a few counts. The rearrangement links TRBV28 to TRBJ1-1; no reliable D call. The length of the CDR3 is 13 residues. Trimming took off 3 bases at V and 7 bases at J, with 12 bases between the two ends. Germline assignment: CDR1 MDHEN and CDR2 SYDVKM. CDR3 region: CASSFRRRSEAFF. The CDR3 DNA follows: TGTGCCAGCAGTTTTAGACGGCGGAGTGAAGCTTTCTTT.

Points on this clonotype: A far larger clone is just one base off, so this is likely a read error. The rearrangement links TRBV12-3 or TRBV12-4 to TRBJ2-5; no clear D gene. V was cut by 1 base and J by 11 bases, with 20 bases left in between. CDR3 length: 15 residues. The CDR3 DNA is TGTGCCAGCAGTTTAGGGCGGAGAGCCTACAATGAGCAGTACTTC. Residues: CASSLGRRAYNEQYF.

This clonotype was counted ten times or more. The chain recombines TRBV15 with TRBJ2-1, with 10 bases lining up with TRBD2. Germline V lookup: CDR1 LNHNV, CDR2 YYDKDF (reference sequence). The CDR3 spans 18 residues. V lost 1 base to trimming and J lost 1 base; unmatched junction nucleotides: 7. The CDR3 protein is CATSRGTSGPESYNEQFF. The DNA for the CDR3 is TGTGCCACCAGCAGAGGGACTAGCGGCCCGGAGTCCTACAATGAGCAGTTCTTC.

This clonotype was recorded many times. V gene TRBV18 combines with J gene TRBJ1-4; unclear D gene. CDR1 and CDR2 (germline): KGHSH, LQKENI. The CDR3 is made up of 15 amino acids. Trimming removed 3 bases at V and 3 bases at J, with 11 bases between. This CDR3 is CASSPLPWANEKLFF. The CDR3 DNA reads TGTGCCAGCTCACCGCTGCCCTGGGCTAATGAAAAACTGTTTTTT.

Comments on this clonotype: A single base separates this from a much larger clone, so it may be a read error. The V call is TRBV3-1, the J call TRBJ1-1; D is unresolved. The CDR3 length is 13 residues. Germline V gene data show CDR1 as LGHDT and CDR2 as YNNKEL (reference sequence). The V end lost 1 base, the J end lost 8 bases, and 11 bases lay between the germline ends. CDR3 protein: CASSQGRDLEAFF. The CDR3 DNA is TGTGCCAGCAGCCAAGGGAGGGATCTAGAAGCTTTCTTT.

This clonotype was seen a few times. The chain combines TRBV20-1 with TRBJ1-3; 7 nucleotides match TRBD1. The CDR3 covers 16 residues. V lost 4 bases, J lost 0 bases, and 9 bases stayed unmatched. Per the germline V gene, CDR1 is DFQATT and CDR2 is SNEGSKA (reference sequence). The DNA of the CDR3 is TGCAGTGCTAAAAATGACAGGGTCCCCTCTGGAAACACCATATATTTT. It is translated as CSAKNDRVPSGNTIYF.

Only a few counts were recorded for this clonotype. Germline is not matched at one junction end, which may reflect a read error. The CDR3 nucleotides are TGTGCCGGCAGTGAACTAGCGGGGCACAATGAGCAGTTCTTC. Translation: CAGSELAGHNEQFF. The V call is TRBV2, the J call TRBJ2-1; 10 bases are a match to TRBD2. The CDR3 sequence is 14 residues long. The germline gives CDR1 SNHLY, CDR2 FYNNEI.

This clonotype was counted ten times or more. The V call is TRBV7-3, the J call TRBJ2-2, with 11 positions matching TRBD2. CDR1 is SGHTA and CDR2 is FQGTGA in the germline V gene. Trimming removed 3 bases from V and 5 bases from J; junction bases left unmatched: 8. This CDR3 has 17 residues. The CDR3: CASSFHPLAGGTGELFF. For the CDR3, the DNA is TGTGCCAGCAGCTTTCACCCCCTAGCGGGAGGAACCGGGGAGCTGTTTTTT.

V gene TRBV18 combines with J gene TRBJ2-3, with D possibly matching TRBD2 (5 bases). The V and J ends lost 3 bases and 2 bases respectively, with 9 bases between them. Germline CDR1 KGHSH, CDR2 LQKENI. The CDR3 contains 14 residues. The CDR3: CASSPASLTDTQYF. For the CDR3, the DNA is TGTGCCAGCTCACCGGCTAGCCTCACAGATACGCAGTATTTT.

This clonotype was seen a handful of times. This chain links TRBV11-3 with TRBJ2-3; possibly TRBD2 for D (5 bases). Germline values: CDR1 SGHNT, CDR2 YENEEA. The CDR3 is made up of 17 amino acids. V lost 5 bases and J 0 bases, leaving 18 bases between the germline ends. As DNA, the CDR3 is TGTGCCAGCAGCCCCCCTCGCCAGCGGCGTAGCACAGATACGCAGTATTTT. It specifies CASSPPRQRRSTDTQYF. The variable domain in full, completed from reference TRBV11-3 and TRBJ2-3, reads EAGVVQSPRYKIIEKKQPVAFWCNPISGHNTLYWYLQNLGQGPELLIRYENEEAVDDSQLPKDRFSAERLKGVDSTLKIQPAELGDSAVYLCASSPPRQRRSTDTQYFGPGTRLTVL.

Ten or more counts support this clonotype. The chain recombines TRBV27 with TRBJ2-7; possibly TRBD1 or TRBD2 for D (5 bases each). Germline V gives CDR1 MNHEY, CDR2 SMNVEV (reference sequence). The germline V and J ends were trimmed by 5 bases and 6 bases, with 17 bases remaining between them. There are 14 residues in the CDR3. In DNA, the CDR3 is TGTGCCAGCAGTACTAGGACCGGGGACGGCGAGCAGTACTTC. This gives the protein CASSTRTGDGEQYF.

V gene TRBV5-4 combines with J gene TRBJ2-7; weak D call: TRBD2 (5 bases). This CDR3 region has 13 residues. Germline loops: CDR1 SGHNT, CDR2 YYREEE (reference sequence). V was clipped by 2 bases and J by 6 bases, with 12 bases between them. CDR3 sequence reads: CASSFMEAGEQYF. As DNA, the CDR3 is TGTGCCAGCAGCTTCATGGAGGCGGGCGAGCAGTACTTC.

This clonotype came up many times. The gene calls are TRBV28 and TRBJ1-2, with 7 positions matching TRBD1. Germline V lookup: CDR1 MDHEN, CDR2 SYDVKM. V lost 10 bases to trimming and J lost 2 bases; unmatched junction nucleotides: 1. The CDR3 spans 11 residues. As DNA, the CDR3 is TGTGCCATACAGGGGAACTATGGCTACACCTTC. Encoded protein: CAIQGNYGYTF.

This clonotype was observed many times. The DNA of the CDR3 is TGTGCCACCAGCAGTGCCCGCGAGGGCGATAGCAATCAGCCCCAGCATTTT. Its protein is CATSSAREGDSNQPQHF. This chain connects TRBV15 to TRBJ1-5, with unresolved D. CDR1 is LNHNV and CDR2 is YYDKDF in the germline V gene (reference sequence). The CDR3 spans 17 residues. The V end lost 3 bases, the J end lost 0 bases, and 15 bases lay between the germline ends.